These 14 T cell receptor beta chains originate from one sample sequenced in a study of blood T cells in healthy people across ages. For the second PCR, which ran for about 6 to 11 cycles, a sample-barcoded 5' primer and a J-beta primer mix were used. One entry per CDR3 protein results from TCRdb running MiXCR on the 5' RACE reads. The sample consists of around 850,000 distinct CDR3 sequences, about 37% of them appearing once. The source material was blood. The receptor set was obtained from a man younger than 30 in good health.

This clonotype was detected only a few times. A single base separates this from a much larger clone, so it may be a read error. The genes are TRBV5-1 and TRBJ1-2; TRBD1 matches at 7 bases. Germline CDR1 is SGHRS and CDR2 is YFSETQ. The CDR3 has 15 amino acids. The CDR3 nucleotides are TGCGCCAGCAGTTCGAGACAGGGTGCGAACTATGGCCACACCTTC. It is translated as CASSSRQGANYGHTF.

Concerning this clonotype: A much larger clone differs by one base, so this may be a read error. The chain couples TRBV27 to TRBJ1-2; D remains unclear. CDR3 size: 12 residues. V gave up 7 bases and J gave up 6 bases, with 12 bases separating them. Germline V gene data show CDR1 as MNHEY and CDR2 as SMNVEV (reference sequence). The CDR3 nucleotides are TGTGCCAGCAATTTGGGCGGGCATGGCTACACCTTC. Translation gives CASNLGGHGYTF.

A few counts support this clonotype. This chain uses TRBV7-3 with TRBJ2-5, with D possibly TRBD1 on 5 matching bases. The CDR3 is 15 residues long. V was shortened by 2 bases and J by 4 bases, with 14 bases between the two germline ends. Germline V gene lookup returns CDR1 SGHTA and CDR2 FQGTGA. CDR3 coding DNA: TGTGCCAGCAGCTTAGTGTCGGGCAGGGCAGAGACCCAGTACTTC. Its protein is CASSLVSGRAETQYF.

The chain uses TRBV10-3 and TRBJ2-1, with a weak D call TRBD2 (5 bases). Judging by the DNA end, TRBJ2-7 fits better; the J call may be wrong. This CDR3 region has 16 residues. Germline V CDR1 and CDR2: ENHRY, SYGVKD. DNA of the CDR3: TGTGCCATCAGTGAGTCCACGACGGACTCCTACAATGAGCAGTACTTC. Translated: CAISESTTDSYNEQYF.

In this sample, this clonotype turned up many times. This sequence joins TRBV12-3 or TRBV12-4 and TRBJ2-1; D may be TRBD1 or TRBD2 (5 bases each). This CDR3 is 14 amino acids long. V shed 5 bases and J shed 2 bases, with 10 bases lying between them. CDR3 coding DNA: TGTGCCAGCAGTCTCCGGGACGCCTACAATGAGCAGTTCTTC. Protein: CASSLRDAYNEQFF.

In this sample, this clonotype turned up once. Possible read error: a much larger clone is one base away. V and J are TRBV10-3 and TRBJ2-7; D is uncertain. With 2 bases removed from V and 7 bases from J, the gap between germline ends came to 18 bases. The germline V gene has CDR1 ENHRY and CDR2 SYGVKD. The length of the CDR3 is 15 residues. The CDR3 nucleotides are TGTGCCATCAGTGAGGATCCTCGGACCGGCAATGAGCAGTACTTC. This translates into CAISEDPRTGNEQYF.

CDR3 amino acids: CSARVVQGAKETQYF. The CDR3 DNA is TGCAGTGCTAGAGTTGTGCAGGGGGCAAAAGAGACCCAGTACTTC. The gene calls are TRBV20-1 and TRBJ2-5, with 8 bases that match TRBD1. The CDR3 extends over 15 amino acids. The germline CDR1 and CDR2 sequences are DFQATT and SNEGSKA (reference sequence). The trim removed 1 base at V and 3 bases at J, leaving 7 bases unmatched.

With respect to this clonotype: Possible read error: a much larger clone is one base away. V usage is TRBV4-3 and J usage is TRBJ2-3; D is possibly TRBD2 (5 bases). In germline, CDR1 is LGHNA, CDR2 YSLEER. The CDR3 runs to 13 residues. V was trimmed by 0 bases and J by 10 bases, leaving 11 bases between them. CDR3 sequence: CASSQDQEDSQYF. In DNA, the CDR3 is TGCGCCAGCAGCCAAGATCAGGAGGATTCGCAGTATTTT.

This clonotype has a handful of counts. The V and J genes are TRBV29-1 and TRBJ2-3, with 7 positions matching TRBD2. J gave up 1 base and V 4 bases, and 5 bases lay outside the gene matches. Germline V CDR1 and CDR2: SQVTM, ANQGSEA. This CDR3 is 14 amino acids long. The CDR3 loop reads CSVGGGIRTDTQYF. In DNA form, the CDR3 reads TGCAGCGTTGGGGGGGGGATCCGCACAGATACGCAGTATTTT.

This clonotype has a handful of counts. The chain has TRBV6-6 and TRBJ1-6; tentatively, D is TRBD1 (5 bases). V lost 11 bases to trimming and J lost 4 bases, with 15 bases between them. The CDR3 is 14 residues long. CDR1 and CDR2 (germline): MNHNY, SVGAGI (reference sequence). CDR3 residues: CASTRDSYNSPLHF. In nucleotides, the CDR3 is TGTGCCTCTACGAGGGACTCATATAATTCACCCCTCCACTTT.

In its sample, this clonotype was seen many times. The J gene is TRBJ2-3, the V gene TRBV4-2, with D possibly TRBD1 on 6 matching bases. The CDR3 runs to 15 residues. The V end lost 0 bases, the J end lost 5 bases, and 12 bases lay between the germline ends. Germline CDR1 reads LGHNA; CDR2 reads YNFKEQ. The CDR3 is CASSQDTEGGDTQYF. CDR3 coding DNA: TGTGCCAGCAGCCAAGATACGGAAGGGGGAGATACGCAGTATTTT.

This clonotype was seen repeatedly, ten times or more. The chain combines TRBV20-1 with TRBJ2-3; D ambiguous. The ends were cut back, 6 bases at V and 1 base at J, with 14 bases in the middle. The CDR3 consists of 14 residues. Germline V gives CDR1 DFQATT, CDR2 SNEGSKA (reference sequence). The DNA of the CDR3 is TGCAGTGCCTACCCCGTCAAACGCACAGATACGCAGTATTTT. It specifies CSAYPVKRTDTQYF.

This chain joins TRBV29-1 and TRBJ1-2; 10 nucleotides align to TRBD1. There are 14 residues in the CDR3. With V trimmed by 0 bases and J by 5 bases, 3 bases remained unmatched. Germline V lookup: CDR1 SQVTM, CDR2 ANQGSEA. CDR3 coding DNA: TGCAGCGTTGAAGACGGGACAGGGGCTTATGGCTACACCTTC. As protein: CSVEDGTGAYGYTF.

This clonotype came up a few times. The gene calls are TRBV5-6 and TRBJ1-5; TRBD1 is a possible D gene (5 bases). Trimming removed 0 bases from V and 6 bases from J, with 13 bases in between. This CDR3 has 15 amino acids. Germline CDR1 SGHDT, CDR2 YYEEEE. The CDR3: CASSLEGLPGQPQHF. In DNA form, the CDR3 reads TGTGCCAGCAGCTTGGAGGGGCTCCCCGGTCAGCCCCAGCATTTT.